The 8 T cell receptor beta chains given below trace back to one sample, sequenced in a study of blood T cell repertoires in COVID-19. This table comes from immunoSEQ multiplex PCR, and its TCRdb copy is limited to in-frame clones, with some not included. The table lists some 60,000 clones, more than 70% of them singletons, with 7.2% in the top ten. Sequenced: peripheral blood. Every receptor here comes from a man between 60 and 70 years old with acute or convalescent COVID-19.

The chain recombines TRBV7-8 with TRBJ1-5; maybe TRBD1 (5 bases). CDR3 length equals 16 residues. Trimming pared 2 bases from V and 0 bases from J, leaving 11 bases between. Per the germline V gene, CDR1 is SGHVS and CDR2 is FQNEAQ. CDR3 sequence reads: CASSLQGINSNQPQHF. CDR3 nucleotides: TGTGCCAGCAGCTTACAGGGCATCAATAGCAATCAGCCCCAGCATTTT.

The chain employs TRBV3-1 (or the pseudogene TRBV3-2) and TRBJ2-5; 10 nucleotides match TRBD1. The CDR3 sequence is 14 residues long. CDR1 is LGHDT, CDR2 YNNKEL, per germline (reference sequence). The V gene end was trimmed by 4 bases and the J gene end by 4 bases; junction bases not matched to a gene: 3. The CDR3 DNA reads TGTGCCAGCAGCCGACAGGGGGCCCTAGAGACCCAGTACTTC. Its protein product is CASSRQGALETQYF.

The chain joins TRBV6-4 to TRBJ2-7; D is perhaps TRBD2 (5 bases). CDR1 is MRHNA and CDR2 is SNTAGT in the germline V gene. The CDR3 totals 11 residues. The V gene lost 5 bases and the J gene lost 6 bases, with 8 bases spanning the gap. CDR3 protein: CASSIEGEQYF. DNA of the CDR3: TGTGCCAGCAGTATCGAGGGCGAGCAGTACTTC.

Only a few counts were recorded for this clone. The genes are TRBV24-1 and TRBJ2-6; 10 bases are a match to TRBD1. V shed 4 bases and J 2 bases; nucleotides not matched to a gene: 10. Germline lookup yields CDR1 KGHDR and CDR2 SFDVKD. This CDR3 region has 19 residues. This CDR3 is CATSDAPGQGNTGANVLTF. DNA for the CDR3: TGTGCCACCAGTGACGCCCCGGGACAGGGGAACACTGGGGCCAACGTCCTGACTTTC.

The genes are TRBV20-1 and TRBJ2-4; a possible D gene is TRBD2 (7 bases). This CDR3 has 11 residues. From germline, CDR1 is DFQATT and CDR2 SNEGSKA (reference sequence). Trimming stripped 6 bases from V and 9 bases from J, with 12 bases between. The CDR3: CSAGGQTIQYF. In nucleotides, the CDR3 is TGCAGTGCCGGGGGGCAGACCATTCAGTACTTC.

The J gene is TRBJ2-2, the V gene TRBV24-1; TRBD1 aligns across 10 bases. The V segment lost 5 bases and the J segment 5 bases; nucleotides outside the gene matches: 10. The CDR3 spans 17 residues. The germline gives CDR1 KGHDR, CDR2 SFDVKD. CDR3: CATSGRTGGEKTGELFF. DNA of the CDR3: TGTGCCACCAGTGGCCGGACAGGGGGGGAGAAAACCGGGGAGCTGTTTTTT.

The chain uses TRBV7-2 and TRBJ2-3; 12 bases are a match to TRBD2. J lost 5 bases, V lost 5 bases, and 17 bases had no gene match. Germline CDR1 reads SGHTA; CDR2 reads FQGNSA. The CDR3 totals 19 residues. This CDR3 is CASSKKGVRLAGVQDTQYF. The DNA of the CDR3 is TGTGCCAGCAGCAAAAAAGGGGTACGACTAGCGGGGGTTCAAGATACGCAGTATTTT.

The chain joins TRBV27 to TRBJ1-5; 8 positions agree with TRBD1. With 1 base clipped from V and 4 bases from J, the junction kept 9 bases outside the gene matches. Looked up from germline, CDR1 is MNHEY and CDR2 is SMNVEV (reference sequence). This CDR3 comprises 17 residues. The CDR3 sequence: CASSLFSGTGGNQPQHF. CDR3 in DNA: TGTGCCAGCAGTTTATTTTCCGGGACAGGTGGAAATCAGCCCCAGCATTTT.